Sequencing of this TCR beta chain was carried out in a study of PD-L1 blockade in urothelial cancer. Only in-frame clones appear in the TCRdb table, and some are missing; sequencing was by immunoSEQ multiplex PCR. The sample has some 25,000 clones; 70% to 90% are singletons. Study results and limitations: In blood sampled pretreatment, TCR clonality below the median predicted better survival.

The CDR3 extends over 15 amino acids. Looked up from germline, CDR1 is SGHRS and CDR2 is YFSETQ. Unmatched junction bases numbered 8, after V lost 6 bases and J lost 6 bases. Note on this clone: Its antigen is currently unknown.

The chain is built from TRBV5-1 and TRBJ2-2; 10 bases match TRBD1. The specimen was PBMCs, collected around atezolizumab (anti-PD-L1) treatment. The sequence came from a man aged 55 to 70 with urothelial cancer. CDR3 in amino acids: CASNRDRGDAGELFF. DNA of the CDR3: TGCGCCAGCAACAGGGACAGGGGAGATGCCGGGGAGCTGTTTTTT.